The next 20 T cell receptor beta chains were all read from a single sample in a study of T cells in Graves' hyperthyroidism and ophthalmopathy. TCR beta CDR3 regions were amplified from RNA. Primed by the HTBI set, a first-round RT-PCR was run on the TCR CDR3. TCRdb called the multiplex PCR reads again in MiXCR, with one record for every CDR3 protein. The profile shows more than 300,000 distinct CDR3 sequences, roughly 13% of them singletons. The sequenced sample consisted of blood. The source of these receptors is a woman younger than 30 with Graves' hyperthyroidism.

This clonotype was observed many times. The chain links TRBV28 to TRBJ2-7; weak D call: TRBD1 (5 bases). Trimming removed 3 bases from V and 3 bases from J, with 9 bases in between. There are 13 residues in the CDR3. In germline, CDR1 is MDHEN, CDR2 SYDVKM. The CDR3 DNA follows: TGTGCCAGCAGTTTGGACACCTACTACGAGCAGTACTTC. This encodes CASSLDTYYEQYF.

In regard to this clonotype: Given a much more abundant clone one base away, this may be a read error. J is TRBJ2-7 and V is TRBV28; D may be TRBD1 (5 bases). Germline V CDR1 and CDR2: MDHEN, SYDVKM. Trimming took off 2 bases at V and 0 bases at J, with 20 bases between the two ends. The CDR3 is 18 residues long. The DNA for the CDR3 is TGTGCCAGCAGTTTACTTCCTGGGGCCGCAACACCCTCCTACGAGCAGTACTTC. Translation gives CASSLLPGAATPSYEQYF.

In this sample, this clonotype turned up many times. The chain combines TRBV20-1 with TRBJ2-7; tentatively, D is TRBD1 (6 bases). CDR3 length equals 13 residues. V was trimmed by 2 bases and J by 3 bases, leaving 11 bases between them. CDR1 and CDR2 from the germline V gene are DFQATT and SNEGSKA (reference sequence). CDR3 residues: CSARPGQNYEQYF. In DNA form, the CDR3 reads TGCAGTGCTAGACCAGGACAGAACTACGAGCAGTACTTC.

This clonotype was counted at least ten times. The chain couples TRBV27 to TRBJ1-2; 9 bases align to TRBD1. Trimming removed 3 bases from V and 7 bases from J; junction bases left unmatched: 6. Germline V gene sequence: CDR1 MNHEY, CDR2 SMNVEV (reference sequence). CDR3 size: 14 residues. The CDR3 loop is CASSFTGTGPGYTF. Written as DNA, the CDR3 is TGTGCCAGCAGTTTCACCGGGACAGGGCCTGGCTACACCTTC.

This rearrangement joins TRBV6-2 or TRBV6-3 to TRBJ2-3; 9 bases fit TRBD2. The V gene's germline CDR1 is MNHEY and CDR2 SVGEGT. The CDR3 covers 15 residues. Unmatched junction bases numbered 7, after V lost 3 bases and J lost 6 bases. In DNA form, the CDR3 reads TGTGCCAGCAGTTATCGGGCTAGCGGGGCGGATACGCAGTATTTT. Translation gives CASSYRASGADTQYF.

Of note for this clonotype: This may be a read error, as it is one base from a much larger clone. This chain uses TRBV20-1 with TRBJ2-1; no clear D gene. Trimming shortened V by 0 bases and J by 0 bases, and 9 bases separated the two germline ends. The CDR3 contains 15 residues. Germline V CDR1 and CDR2: DFQATT, SNEGSKA (reference sequence). As DNA, the CDR3 is TGCAGTGCTAGAGAGGGCCCGAGCTCCTACAATGAGCAGTTCTTC. Translating gives CSAREGPSSYNEQFF.

This clonotype showed up many times. The rearrangement links TRBV29-1 to TRBJ1-1, with D unclear. Germline V gene lookup returns CDR1 SQVTM and CDR2 ANQGSEA. Trimming stripped 4 bases from V and 1 base from J, with 7 bases between. The CDR3 extends over 12 amino acids. The CDR3: CSVVVENTEAFF. For the CDR3, the DNA is TGCAGCGTTGTAGTAGAGAACACTGAAGCTTTCTTT.

This clonotype was seen at least ten times. The chain uses TRBV9 and TRBJ1-2, with unresolved D. Looked up from germline, CDR1 is SGDLS and CDR2 is YYNGEE. The CDR3 has 15 residues. V lost 5 bases and J 5 bases, leaving 19 bases between the germline ends. The DNA for the CDR3 is TGTGCCAGCAGAGGCACAGCCTGGGCGAGGTATGGCTACACCTTC. It encodes CASRGTAWARYGYTF.

There are many counts of this clonotype. The chain links TRBV9 to TRBJ2-3; 8 positions match TRBD2. This CDR3 is built from 14 residues. Per germline, CDR1 SGDLS and CDR2 YYNGEE. J gave up 0 bases and V 7 bases, and 4 bases lay outside the gene matches. The CDR3 is CASSPGGSTDTQYF. DNA for the CDR3: TGTGCCAGCTCACCGGGAGGGAGCACAGATACGCAGTATTTT.

The chain is built from TRBV12-3 or TRBV12-4 and TRBJ1-2; D is undetermined. The V gene lost 3 bases and the J gene lost 4 bases, with 9 bases spanning the gap. The CDR3 covers 13 residues. In nucleotides, the CDR3 is TGTGCCAGCAGTTTTAACACCGTCTATGGCTACACCTTC. This translates into CASSFNTVYGYTF.

This chain connects TRBV6-2 or TRBV6-3 to TRBJ2-2; D is perhaps TRBD2 (6 bases). V lost 0 bases to trimming and J lost 4 bases, with 12 bases between them. CDR1 and CDR2 (germline): MNHEY, SVGEGT. This CDR3 spans 16 amino acids. The DNA for the CDR3 is TGTGCCAGCAGTTACTCGGATAGCGGAGTCACCGGGGAGCTGTTTTTT. Translating it yields CASSYSDSGVTGELFF.

This clonotype was detected ten times or more. The V gene is TRBV28, the J gene TRBJ2-5, with a tentative D call TRBD2 (5 bases). The CDR3 totals 18 residues. The V gene's germline CDR1 is MDHEN and CDR2 SYDVKM. Trimming shortened V by 5 bases and J by 4 bases, and 26 bases separated the two germline ends. CDR3 DNA sequence: TGTGCCAGCAGTACCCCCTCCAATGGACCGGGGATTGGAGAGACCCAGTACTTC. Translated, it gives CASSTPSNGPGIGETQYF.

In this sample, this clonotype turned up many times. This chain uses TRBV5-1 with TRBJ1-4, with 8 bases that match TRBD1. Germline-derived CDR1 and CDR2 are SGHRS and YFSETQ. V gave up 0 bases and J gave up 7 bases; unmatched junction bases: 8. The length of the CDR3 is 16 residues. This chain's CDR3 is CASSLAPTGVGEKLFF. In DNA, the CDR3 is TGCGCCAGCAGCTTGGCCCCGACAGGGGTAGGTGAAAAACTGTTTTTT.

This clonotype was counted ten times or more. The rearrangement links TRBV5-1 to TRBJ1-1; 7 nucleotides align to TRBD1. The CDR3 totals 19 residues. Germline CDR1 and CDR2: SGHRS and YFSETQ. Losses at the gene ends were 0 bases for V and 1 base for J; bases not matched to a gene: 15. CDR3 protein: CASSLAGGTPPWRNTEAFF. As DNA, the CDR3 is TGCGCCAGCAGCTTGGCAGGGGGGACACCTCCTTGGCGGAACACTGAAGCTTTCTTT.

This clonotype has ten or more counts. The chain joins TRBV29-1 to TRBJ1-2; TRBD1 is a possible D gene (5 bases). CDR1 and CDR2 (germline): SQVTM, ANQGSEA. CDR3 length: 14 amino acids. V was clipped by 3 bases and J by 8 bases, with 19 bases between them. CDR3 residues: CSVERSGAQWGYTF. The DNA for the CDR3 is TGCAGCGTTGAGAGGAGCGGGGCCCAATGGGGCTACACCTTC. The full variable domain, completed using reference TRBV29-1 and TRBJ1-2, is SAVISQKPSRDICQRGTSLTIQCQVDSQVTMMFWYRQQPGQSLTLIATANQGSEATYESGFVIDKFPISRPNLTFSTLTVSNMSPEDSSIYLCSVERSGAQWGYTFGSGTRLTVV.

This clonotype was found many times. This rearrangement joins TRBV18 to TRBJ2-1; D may correspond to TRBD1 or TRBD2 (5 bases each). The germline gives CDR1 KGHSH, CDR2 LQKENI. Deletions cut 4 bases from V and 4 bases from J, with 14 bases between. This CDR3 spans 15 amino acids. CDR3 sequence reads: CASSLRVGVYNEQFF. The CDR3, as DNA: TGTGCCAGCTCACTCAGGGTCGGGGTGTACAATGAGCAGTTCTTC.

This clonotype has at least ten counts. The chain combines TRBV28 with TRBJ2-4; D assignment may be TRBD1 or TRBD2 (5 bases each). This CDR3 has 12 residues. CDR1 is MDHEN, CDR2 SYDVKM, per germline. V was shortened by 6 bases and J by 9 bases, with 12 bases between the two germline ends. The CDR3 protein is CASSRDEGIQYF. CDR3 sequence (DNA): TGTGCCAGCAGCAGGGATGAGGGCATTCAGTACTTC. The whole variable domain, remainder taken from reference TRBV28 and TRBJ2-4, is DVKVTQSSRYLVKRTGEKVFLECVQDMDHENMFWYRQDPGLGLRLIYFSYDVKMKEKGDIPEGYSVSREKKERFSLILESASTNQTSMYLCASSRDEGIQYFGAGTRLSVL.

There are many counts of this clonotype. The gene calls are TRBV12-3 or TRBV12-4 and TRBJ1-2, with D maybe TRBD1 (5 bases). The V end lost 6 bases, the J end lost 0 bases, and 14 bases lay between the germline ends. The CDR3 runs 15 residues. The CDR3, as DNA: TGTGCCAGCAGCGACAGTAAACTTACTAACTATGGCTACACCTTC. Encoded protein: CASSDSKLTNYGYTF.

The J gene is TRBJ1-2, the V gene TRBV29-1, with a possible D match to TRBD1 (5 bases). V lost 6 bases and J 6 bases, leaving 17 bases between the germline ends. The CDR3 totals 13 residues. Germline CDR1 reads SQVTM; CDR2 reads ANQGSEA. The CDR3 sequence: CSVPDGGLNGYTF. The CDR3 coding sequence is TGCAGCGTCCCCGACGGGGGGTTGAATGGCTACACCTTC. The whole variable domain, filled in from reference TRBV29-1 and TRBJ1-2, reads SAVISQKPSRDICQRGTSLTIQCQVDSQVTMMFWYRQQPGQSLTLIATANQGSEATYESGFVIDKFPISRPNLTFSTLTVSNMSPEDSSIYLCSVPDGGLNGYTFGSGTRLTVV.

The table lists this clonotype with a few counts. The chain has TRBV10-1 and TRBJ2-1, with 8 bases identical to TRBD2. The J segment lost 4 bases and the V segment lost 2 bases, leaving 10 bases of the junction unmatched. Germline CDR1 reads WNHNN; CDR2 reads SYGVQD (reference sequence). CDR3 size: 17 residues. The CDR3 DNA reads as TGCGCCAGCAGTGAGAATAAGCGGGGGCCGGCGTACAATGAGCAGTTCTTC. It specifies CASSENKRGPAYNEQFF.